These 3 T cell receptor beta chains share one sample of origin, sequenced in a study of T cell changes during pregnancy in multiple sclerosis. This table comes from immunoSEQ multiplex PCR, and its TCRdb copy is limited to in-frame clones, with some not included. The table includes around 57,000 clones, 90% to 95% detected once. The input for sequencing was peripheral blood, taken in the third trimester of pregnancy. The receptors were gathered from a female donor in good health, enrolled as a control in a pregnancy study.

V usage is TRBV5-4 and J usage is TRBJ2-1; 11 nucleotides line up with TRBD2. The CDR3 has 15 residues. Germline-derived CDR1 and CDR2 are SGHNT and YYREEE (reference sequence). V shed 0 bases, J shed 15 bases, and the junction held 11 bases outside the gene matches. For the CDR3, the DNA is TGTGCCAGCAGCTTGGTAGGGACTAGCGGAGAGCACAGGTTCTTC. This encodes CASSLVGTSGEHRFF.

This clone came up once. The genes are TRBV5-1 and TRBJ2-1; TRBD2 agrees at 10 bases. V shed 5 bases, J shed 3 bases, and the junction held 5 bases outside the gene matches. CDR1 SGHRS and CDR2 YFSETQ come from the germline V gene. The CDR3 loop spans 15 amino acids. The CDR3 coding sequence is TGCGCCAGCAGGCCAGGGACTAGCGACTACAATGAGCAGTTCTTC. Its translation is CASRPGTSDYNEQFF.

The J gene is TRBJ2-3, the V gene TRBV15; tentatively, D is TRBD2 (5 bases). The germline V gene encodes CDR1 LNHNV and CDR2 YYDKDF (reference sequence). V lost 5 bases, J lost 0 bases, and 15 bases lay in between. The CDR3 is 16 amino acids. Written as DNA, the CDR3 is TGTGCCACCAGCCGCCTGGGTTGGACTAGCACAGATACGCAGTATTTT. Translation: CATSRLGWTSTDTQYF.